This T cell receptor beta chain was captured by sequencing in a study of control samples from healthy donors and cancer patients. TCRdb's table, derived via immunoSEQ multiplex PCR, lists solely in-frame clones and lacks some. The sample has about 160,000 clones, roughly 95% seen once. CDR1 ENHRY and CDR2 SYGVKD come from the germline V gene. The CDR3 has 14 amino acids. Trimming shortened V by 7 bases and J by 2 bases, and 12 bases separated the two germline ends. This chain links TRBV10-3 with TRBJ1-3; no definite D call. This clonotype originated in a woman aged 55-69 years in good health. Material for sequencing was blood. The CDR3 protein is CAITPDWTGNTIYF. The CDR3 nucleotides are TGTGCCATCACCCCGGACTGGACTGGAAACACCATATATTTT.